The TCR beta chain described here comes from a study of T cell responses to AZD1222 COVID-19 vaccine. Assay: immunoSEQ multiplex PCR; the TCRdb copy retains only in-frame clones and omits some. In the table there are 100,000 or so clones, over 80% of which are singletons. The origin of this receptor is an adult in good health. The input for sequencing was peripheral blood, taken on day 0 of AZD1222 vaccination.

CDR3 sequence: CASSYSKTNGNYGYTF. DNA for the CDR3: TGTGCCAGCAGTTACTCGAAGACCAATGGAAACTATGGCTACACCTTC. This chain uses TRBV6-2 or TRBV6-3 with TRBJ1-2; D is unresolved. CDR3 length equals 16 residues. V was trimmed by 0 bases and J by 2 bases, leaving 13 bases between them. Germline V gene sequence: CDR1 MNHEY, CDR2 SVGEGT.